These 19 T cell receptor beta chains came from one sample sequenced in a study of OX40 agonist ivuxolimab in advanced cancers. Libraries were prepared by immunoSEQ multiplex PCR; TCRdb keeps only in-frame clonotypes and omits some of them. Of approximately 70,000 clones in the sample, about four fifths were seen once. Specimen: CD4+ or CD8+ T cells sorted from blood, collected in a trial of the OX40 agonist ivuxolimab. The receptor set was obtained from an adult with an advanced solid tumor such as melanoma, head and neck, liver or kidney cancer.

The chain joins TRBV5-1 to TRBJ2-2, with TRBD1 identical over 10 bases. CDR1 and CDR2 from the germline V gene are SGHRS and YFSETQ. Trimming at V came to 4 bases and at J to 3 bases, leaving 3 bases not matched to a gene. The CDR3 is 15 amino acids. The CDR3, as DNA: TGCGCCAGCAGCCCCGGGACAGGGGACACCGGGGAGCTGTTTTTT. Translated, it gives CASSPGTGDTGELFF.

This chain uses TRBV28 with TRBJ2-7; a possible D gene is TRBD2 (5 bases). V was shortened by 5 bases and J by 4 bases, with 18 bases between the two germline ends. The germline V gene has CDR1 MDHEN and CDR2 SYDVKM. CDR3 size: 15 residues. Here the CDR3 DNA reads TGTGCCAGCAGTCCCAGCGGAGCCGGTCGGTACGAGCAGTACTTC. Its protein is CASSPSGAGRYEQYF.

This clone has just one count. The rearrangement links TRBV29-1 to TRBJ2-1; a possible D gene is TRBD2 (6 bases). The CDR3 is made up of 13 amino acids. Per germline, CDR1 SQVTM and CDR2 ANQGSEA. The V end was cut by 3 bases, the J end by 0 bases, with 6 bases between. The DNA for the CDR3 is TGCAGCGTTGAGGGACTCTCCTACAATGAGCAGTTCTTC. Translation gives CSVEGLSYNEQFF.

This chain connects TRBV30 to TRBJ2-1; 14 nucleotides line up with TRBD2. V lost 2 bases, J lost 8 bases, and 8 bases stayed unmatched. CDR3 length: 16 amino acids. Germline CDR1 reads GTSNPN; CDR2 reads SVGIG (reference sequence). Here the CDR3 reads CAWSHHQTSGGDEQFF. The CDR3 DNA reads TGTGCCTGGAGTCACCATCAGACTAGCGGGGGGGATGAGCAGTTCTTC.

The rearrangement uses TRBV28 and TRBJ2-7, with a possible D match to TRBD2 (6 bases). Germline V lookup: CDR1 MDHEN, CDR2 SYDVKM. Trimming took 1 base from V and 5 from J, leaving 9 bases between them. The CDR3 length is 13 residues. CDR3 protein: CASSLLAGHEQYF. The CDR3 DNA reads TGTGCCAGCAGTTTATTGGCGGGGCACGAGCAGTACTTC.

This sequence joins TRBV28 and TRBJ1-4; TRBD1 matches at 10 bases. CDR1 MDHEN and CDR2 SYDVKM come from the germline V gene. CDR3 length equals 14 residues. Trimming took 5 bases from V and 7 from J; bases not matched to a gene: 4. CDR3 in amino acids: CASSETGGGEKLFF. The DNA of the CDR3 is TGTGCCAGCAGTGAGACAGGGGGCGGTGAAAAACTGTTTTTT.

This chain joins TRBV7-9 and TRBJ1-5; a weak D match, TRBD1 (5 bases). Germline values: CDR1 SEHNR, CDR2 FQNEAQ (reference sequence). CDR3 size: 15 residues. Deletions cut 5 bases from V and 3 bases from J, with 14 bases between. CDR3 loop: CASSVYGQNNQPQHF. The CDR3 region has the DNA TGTGCCAGCAGCGTATACGGACAAAACAATCAGCCCCAGCATTTT.

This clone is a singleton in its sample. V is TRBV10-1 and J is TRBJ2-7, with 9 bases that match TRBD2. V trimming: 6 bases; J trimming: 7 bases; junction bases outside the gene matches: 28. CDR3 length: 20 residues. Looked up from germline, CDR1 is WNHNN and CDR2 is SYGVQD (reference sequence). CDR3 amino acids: CASRIQVRASGESNEGEQYF. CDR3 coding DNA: TGCGCCAGCAGAATTCAGGTTCGGGCTAGCGGGGAAAGTAATGAGGGGGAGCAGTACTTC.

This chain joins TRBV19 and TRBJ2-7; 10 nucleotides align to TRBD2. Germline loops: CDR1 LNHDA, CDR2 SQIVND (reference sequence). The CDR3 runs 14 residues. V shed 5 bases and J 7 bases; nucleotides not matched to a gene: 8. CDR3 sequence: CASSRGLAEPEQYF. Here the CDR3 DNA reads TGTGCCAGTAGTCGCGGACTAGCGGAGCCAGAGCAGTACTTC.

CDR3 bases: TGTGCCAGCCCTTCGACAGCGCTAGGGGGCTACACCTTC. Amino acids: CASPSTALGGYTF. The chain is built from TRBV2 and TRBJ1-2, with D possibly being TRBD1 (5 bases). In germline, CDR1 is SNHLY, CDR2 FYNNEI. Trimming took off 8 bases at V and 8 bases at J, with 18 bases between the two ends. The CDR3 extends over 13 amino acids.

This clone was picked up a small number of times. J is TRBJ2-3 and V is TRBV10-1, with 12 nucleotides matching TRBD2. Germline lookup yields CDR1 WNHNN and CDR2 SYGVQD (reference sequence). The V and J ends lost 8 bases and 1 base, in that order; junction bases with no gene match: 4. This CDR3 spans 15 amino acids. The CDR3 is CASRRTSGGTDTQYF. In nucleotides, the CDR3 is TGCGCCAGCCGTAGGACTAGCGGGGGCACAGATACGCAGTATTTT.

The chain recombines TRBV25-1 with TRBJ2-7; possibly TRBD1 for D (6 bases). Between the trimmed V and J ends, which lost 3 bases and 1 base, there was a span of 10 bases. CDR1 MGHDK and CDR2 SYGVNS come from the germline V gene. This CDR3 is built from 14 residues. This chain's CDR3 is CASSEVGASYEQYF. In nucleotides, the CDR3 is TGTGCCAGCAGTGAGGTGGGGGCTTCCTACGAGCAGTACTTC.

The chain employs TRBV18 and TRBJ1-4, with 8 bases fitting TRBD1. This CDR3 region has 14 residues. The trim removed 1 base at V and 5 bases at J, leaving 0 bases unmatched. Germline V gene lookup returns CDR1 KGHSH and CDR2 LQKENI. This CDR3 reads CASSPRQGNEKLFF. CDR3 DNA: TGTGCCAGCTCACCACGACAGGGGAATGAAAAACTGTTTTTT.

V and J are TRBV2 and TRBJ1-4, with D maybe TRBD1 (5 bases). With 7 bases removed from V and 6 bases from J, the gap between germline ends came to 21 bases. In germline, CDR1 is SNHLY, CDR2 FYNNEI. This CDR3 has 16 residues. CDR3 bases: TGTGCCAGCATCCGTTCGCCCGGGGCTGGGGATGAAAAACTGTTTTTT. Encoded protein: CASIRSPGAGDEKLFF.

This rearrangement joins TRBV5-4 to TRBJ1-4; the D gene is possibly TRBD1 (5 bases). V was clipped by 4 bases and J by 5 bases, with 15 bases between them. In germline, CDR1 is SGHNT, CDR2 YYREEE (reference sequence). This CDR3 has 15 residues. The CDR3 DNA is TGTGCCAGCAGCCAGGCAGGGAAACTAAATGAAAAACTGTTTTTT. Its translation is CASSQAGKLNEKLFF. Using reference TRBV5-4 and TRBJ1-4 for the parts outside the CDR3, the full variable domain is ETGVTQSPTHLIKTRGQQVTLRCSSQSGHNTVSWYQQALGQGPQFIFQYYREEENGRGNFPPRFSGLQFPNYSSELNVNALELDDSALYLCASSQAGKLNEKLFFGSGTQLSVL.

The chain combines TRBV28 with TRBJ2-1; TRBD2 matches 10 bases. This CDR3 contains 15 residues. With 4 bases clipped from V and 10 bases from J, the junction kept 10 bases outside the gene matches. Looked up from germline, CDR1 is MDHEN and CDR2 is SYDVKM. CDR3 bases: TGTGCCAGCAGTTCCAGCGGGAGGGCCAATTCCGAGCAGTTCTTC. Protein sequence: CASSSSGRANSEQFF.

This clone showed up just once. The CDR3, as DNA: TGTGCCAGCAGTTTATGGGGGAATCAGCCCCAGCATTTT. It translates to CASSLWGNQPQHF. V gene TRBV27 combines with J gene TRBJ1-5, with D maybe TRBD1 (5 bases). Per the germline V gene, CDR1 is MNHEY and CDR2 is SMNVEV (reference sequence). V lost 1 base and J lost 4, with 5 bases in between. The CDR3 spans 13 residues.

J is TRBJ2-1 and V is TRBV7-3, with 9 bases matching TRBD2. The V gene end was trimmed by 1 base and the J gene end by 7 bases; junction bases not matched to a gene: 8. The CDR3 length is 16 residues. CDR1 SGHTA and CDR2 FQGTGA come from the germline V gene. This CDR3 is CASSLNSGGRINEQFF. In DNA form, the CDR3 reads TGTGCCAGCAGCTTAAATAGCGGGGGACGGATAAATGAGCAGTTCTTC.

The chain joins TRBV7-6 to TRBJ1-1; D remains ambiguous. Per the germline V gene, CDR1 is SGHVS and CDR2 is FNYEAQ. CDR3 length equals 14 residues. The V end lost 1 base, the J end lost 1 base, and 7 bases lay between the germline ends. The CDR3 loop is CASSLVSGNTEAFF. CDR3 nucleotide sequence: TGTGCCAGCAGCTTAGTTTCAGGGAACACTGAAGCTTTCTTT.